The 15 T cell receptor beta chains listed next were all sequenced from one sample in a study of CD8 T cells in ankylosing spondylitis. From the 5' RACE reads, TCRdb called clonotypes with MiXCR, one entry per CDR3 protein. Seen here are 180,000 or so distinct CDR3 sequences, 11% observed once, and the top ten hold just under 30%. Sequenced sample: blood, either unsorted or a sorted T cell fraction (not recorded which). The receptors originated from a male donor with ankylosing spondylitis or in good health (not recorded which).

Ten or more counts support this clonotype. The gene calls are TRBV7-9 and TRBJ2-5; the D is unclear. Germline CDR1 reads SEHNR; CDR2 reads FQNEAQ (reference sequence). With 3 bases removed from V and 0 bases from J, the gap between germline ends came to 5 bases. The CDR3 runs to 13 residues. CDR3 sequence reads: CASSFRYQETQYF. The CDR3, as DNA: TGTGCCAGCAGCTTCCGATACCAAGAGACCCAGTACTTC.

This clonotype was observed many times. The chain joins TRBV4-3 to TRBJ1-2; unclear D gene. The V end lost 1 base, the J end lost 0 bases, and 12 bases lay between the germline ends. There are 16 residues in the CDR3. CDR1 LGHNA and CDR2 YSLEER come from the germline V gene. CDR3 amino acids: CASSQGWGEANYGYTF. CDR3 DNA sequence: TGCGCCAGCAGCCAAGGGTGGGGAGAAGCTAACTATGGCTACACCTTC.

The sample holds a few counts of this clonotype. This rearrangement joins TRBV11-2 to TRBJ2-1; D ambiguous. This CDR3 has 12 residues. The V and J ends lost 5 bases and 10 bases respectively, with 12 bases between them. Germline-derived CDR1 and CDR2 are SGHAT and FQNNGV. CDR3 nucleotides: TGTGCCAGCAGCCCCGGGCCAAGAGAGCAGTTCTTC. Amino acids: CASSPGPREQFF.

This clonotype was counted ten times or more. V and J are TRBV5-1 and TRBJ2-5, with D tentatively TRBD1 (6 bases). Germline V lookup: CDR1 SGHRS, CDR2 YFSETQ. Trimming left V 2 bases short and J 4 bases short, with 15 bases between. This CDR3 comprises 15 residues. The CDR3 DNA follows: TGCGCCAGCAGCTTCTCACAGGGCTTAGGAGAGACCCAGTACTTC. It codes for CASSFSQGLGETQYF. The variable domain in full, with the rest retrieved from reference TRBV5-1 and TRBJ2-5, is KAGVTQTPRYLIKTRGQQVTLSCSPISGHRSVSWYQQTPGQGLQFLFEYFSETQRNKGNFPGRFSGRQFSNSRSEMNVSTLELGDSALYLCASSFSQGLGETQYFGPGTRLLVL.

The chain recombines TRBV3-1 with TRBJ2-7; D is unresolved. CDR1 and CDR2 (germline): LGHDT, YNNKEL (reference sequence). V lost 4 bases and J lost 0, with 19 bases in between. This CDR3 contains 17 residues. CDR3 in amino acids: CASSPSYLSDLSYEQYF. Written as DNA, the CDR3 is TGTGCCAGCAGCCCCAGCTACTTATCGGACCTCTCCTACGAGCAGTACTTC.

This chain joins TRBV12-5 and TRBJ2-3; 12 bases map to TRBD2. From germline, CDR1 is LGHNT and CDR2 FRNRAP. This CDR3 has 15 amino acids. The V segment lost 6 bases and the J segment 4 bases; nucleotides outside the gene matches: 5. CDR3 bases: TGTGCTAGTGGGACTAGCGGGAGTCTCTCAGATACGCAGTATTTT. This translates into CASGTSGSLSDTQYF.

There are many counts of this clonotype. The chain uses TRBV5-1 and TRBJ2-1, with 8 positions matching TRBD2. The V gene's germline CDR1 is SGHRS and CDR2 YFSETQ. The CDR3 is 14 residues long. The trim removed 4 bases at V and 6 bases at J, leaving 6 bases unmatched. CDR3 sequence (DNA): TGCGCCAGCAGCACGGGACTAGTTGGCAATGAGCAGTTCTTC. Protein sequence: CASSTGLVGNEQFF.

This chain links TRBV29-1 with TRBJ1-1, with D perhaps TRBD1 (5 bases). V was trimmed by 5 bases and J by 6 bases, leaving 10 bases between them. The V gene's germline CDR1 is SQVTM and CDR2 ANQGSEA. This CDR3 has 11 amino acids. CDR3 region: CSVSRGPEAFF. The CDR3 DNA sequence: TGCAGCGTTTCAAGGGGTCCTGAAGCTTTCTTT.

This clonotype was observed a handful of times. The CDR3 nucleotides are TGTGCCAGCAGAAGAGACAGATCCTATGGCTACACCTTC. Protein product: CASRRDRSYGYTF. The chain couples TRBV6-1 to TRBJ1-2, with D possibly matching TRBD1 (5 bases). V was pared by 6 bases and J by 4 bases, with 12 bases between. Germline values: CDR1 MNHNS, CDR2 SASEGT. The CDR3 consists of 13 residues.

V gene TRBV5-8 combines with J gene TRBJ2-2; possible D gene TRBD2, 6 bases. CDR1 SGHTS and CDR2 YDEGEE come from the germline V gene. This CDR3 is 15 amino acids long. Deletions cut 3 bases from V and 10 bases from J, with 19 bases between. The CDR3 bases are TGTGCCAGCAGCTCTGAACGGGGGTCGGCCGAGGAGCTGTTTTTT. Translated, it gives CASSSERGSAEELFF.

V gene TRBV11-2 combines with J gene TRBJ2-7; D is possibly TRBD2 (6 bases). The CDR3 has 16 amino acids. Trimming removed 2 bases at V and 2 bases at J, with 16 bases between. Germline loops: CDR1 SGHAT, CDR2 FQNNGV. In DNA, the CDR3 is TGTGCCAGCAGCTTACTTCGTGTAGGAGGGGCCTACGAGCAGTACTTC. It specifies CASSLLRVGGAYEQYF. The variable domain in full, completed from reference TRBV11-2 and TRBJ2-7, reads EAGVAQSPRYKIIEKRQSVAFWCNPISGHATLYWYQQILGQGPKLLIQFQNNGVVDDSQLPKDRFSAERLKGVDSTLKIQPAKLEDSAVYLCASSLLRVGGAYEQYFGPGTRLTVT.

This clonotype was seen many times. V and J are TRBV24-1 and TRBJ2-2; the match to TRBD1 covers 7 bases. V lost 2 bases, J lost 0 bases, and 5 bases stayed unmatched. This CDR3 comprises 17 residues. Germline CDR1 and CDR2: KGHDR and SFDVKD. The CDR3 reads CATSDSGQKSNTGELFF. CDR3 sequence (DNA): TGTGCCACCAGTGATTCGGGACAGAAATCGAACACCGGGGAGCTGTTTTTT.

This clonotype has ten or more counts. The gene calls are TRBV5-6 and TRBJ2-2; D remains ambiguous. The germline gives CDR1 SGHDT, CDR2 YYEEEE. Trimming took 3 bases from V and 3 from J, leaving 9 bases between them. The CDR3 contains 14 residues. The CDR3, as DNA: TGTGCCAGCAGCTCCCCATGGGACACCGGGGAGCTGTTTTTT. As protein: CASSSPWDTGELFF.

Worth noting for this clonotype: A single base separates this from a much larger clone, so it may be a read error. The chain recombines TRBV7-2 with TRBJ2-7; 9 bases are shared with TRBD1. This CDR3 contains 16 residues. The ends lost 2 bases at V and 2 bases at J; junction bases unmatched: 7. Germline V gene lookup returns CDR1 SGHTA and CDR2 FQGNSA. The CDR3 region is CASSLRGQGGPYEQYF. CDR3 nucleotides: TGTGCCAGCAGCTTAAGGGGACAGGGTGGCCCCTACGAGCAGTACTTC.

The J gene is TRBJ2-1, the V gene TRBV7-6; 8 positions match TRBD2. The CDR3 runs 16 residues. The germline V gene has CDR1 SGHVS and CDR2 FNYEAQ. V shed 0 bases, J shed 8 bases, and the junction held 9 bases outside the gene matches. DNA for the CDR3: TGTGCCAGCAGCTTAGCGGTTGGTAGCGGGACACATGAGCAGTTCTTC. Amino acids: CASSLAVGSGTHEQFF.